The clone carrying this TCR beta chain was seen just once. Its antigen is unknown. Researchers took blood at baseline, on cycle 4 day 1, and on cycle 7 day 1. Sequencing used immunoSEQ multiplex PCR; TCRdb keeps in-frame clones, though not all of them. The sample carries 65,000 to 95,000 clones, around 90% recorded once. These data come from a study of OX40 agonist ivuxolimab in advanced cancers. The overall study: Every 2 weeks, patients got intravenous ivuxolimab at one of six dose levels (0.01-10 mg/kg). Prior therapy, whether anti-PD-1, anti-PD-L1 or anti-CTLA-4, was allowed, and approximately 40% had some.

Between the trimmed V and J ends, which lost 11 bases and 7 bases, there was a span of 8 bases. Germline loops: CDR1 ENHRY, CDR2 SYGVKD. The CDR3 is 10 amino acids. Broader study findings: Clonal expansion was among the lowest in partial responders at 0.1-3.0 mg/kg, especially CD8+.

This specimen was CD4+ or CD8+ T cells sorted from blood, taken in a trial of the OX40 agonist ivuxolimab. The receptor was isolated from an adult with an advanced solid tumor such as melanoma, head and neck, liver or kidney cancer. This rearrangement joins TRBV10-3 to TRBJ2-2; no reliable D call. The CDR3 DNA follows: TGTGCCGCACGTAACGGGGAGCTGTTTTTT. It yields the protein CAARNGELFF.